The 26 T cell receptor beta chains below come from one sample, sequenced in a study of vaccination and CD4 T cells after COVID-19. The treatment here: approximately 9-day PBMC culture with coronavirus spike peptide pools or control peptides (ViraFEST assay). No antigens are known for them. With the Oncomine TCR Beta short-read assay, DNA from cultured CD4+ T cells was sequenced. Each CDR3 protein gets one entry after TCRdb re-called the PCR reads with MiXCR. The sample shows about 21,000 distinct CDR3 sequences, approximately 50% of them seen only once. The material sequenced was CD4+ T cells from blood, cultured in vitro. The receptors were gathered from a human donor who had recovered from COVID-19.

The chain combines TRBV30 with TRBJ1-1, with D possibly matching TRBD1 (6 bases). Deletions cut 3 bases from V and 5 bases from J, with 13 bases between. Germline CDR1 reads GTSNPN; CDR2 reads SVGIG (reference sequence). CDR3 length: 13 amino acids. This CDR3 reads CAWSRQAATEAFF. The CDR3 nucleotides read TGTGCCTGGAGCAGACAGGCAGCGACTGAAGCTTTCTTT. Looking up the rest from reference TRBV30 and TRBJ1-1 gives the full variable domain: SQTIHQWPATLVQPVGSPLSLECTVEGTSNPNLYWYRQAAGRGLQLLFYSVGIGQISSEVPQNLSASRPQDRQFILSSKKLLLSDSGFYLCAWSRQAATEAFFGQGTRLTVV.

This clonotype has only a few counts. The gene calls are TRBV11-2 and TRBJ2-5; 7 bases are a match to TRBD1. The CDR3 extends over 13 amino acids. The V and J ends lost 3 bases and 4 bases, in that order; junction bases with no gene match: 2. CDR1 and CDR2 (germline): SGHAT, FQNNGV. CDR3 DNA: TGTGCCAGCAGCTTTGACAGGGTAGAGACCCAGTACTTC. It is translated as CASSFDRVETQYF.

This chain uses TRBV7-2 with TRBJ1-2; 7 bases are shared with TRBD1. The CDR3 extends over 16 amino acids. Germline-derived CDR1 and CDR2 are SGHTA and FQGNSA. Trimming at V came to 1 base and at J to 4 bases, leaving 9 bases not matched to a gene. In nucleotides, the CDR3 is TGTGCCAGCAGCTTAGGAGGACAGGTACCCATCTATGGCTACACCTTC. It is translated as CASSLGGQVPIYGYTF.

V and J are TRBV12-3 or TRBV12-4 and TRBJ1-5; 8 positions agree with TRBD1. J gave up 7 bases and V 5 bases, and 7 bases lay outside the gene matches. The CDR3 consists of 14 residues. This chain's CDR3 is CASSRDRGVQPQHF. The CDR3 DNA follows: TGTGCCAGCAGTAGAGACAGGGGAGTGCAGCCCCAGCATTTT.

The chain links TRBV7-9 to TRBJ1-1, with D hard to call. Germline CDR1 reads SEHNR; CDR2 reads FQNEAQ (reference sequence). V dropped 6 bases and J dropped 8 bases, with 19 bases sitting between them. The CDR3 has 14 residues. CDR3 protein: CASRVTGRGEEAFF. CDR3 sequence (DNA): TGTGCCAGCAGAGTCACGGGCCGGGGTGAAGAAGCTTTCTTT. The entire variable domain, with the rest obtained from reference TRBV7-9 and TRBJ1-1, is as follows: DTGVSQNPRHKITKRGQNVTFRCDPISEHNRLYWYRQTLGQGPEFLTYFQNEAQLEKSRLLSDRFSAERPKGSFSTLEIQRTEQGDSAMYLCASRVTGRGEEAFFGQGTRLTVV.

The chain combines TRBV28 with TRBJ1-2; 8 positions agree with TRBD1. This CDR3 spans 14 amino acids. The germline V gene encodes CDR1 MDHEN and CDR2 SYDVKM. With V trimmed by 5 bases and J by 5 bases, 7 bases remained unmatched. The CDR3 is CASSPSTGAYGYTF. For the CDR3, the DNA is TGTGCCAGCAGTCCGTCGACAGGGGCGTATGGCTACACCTTC.

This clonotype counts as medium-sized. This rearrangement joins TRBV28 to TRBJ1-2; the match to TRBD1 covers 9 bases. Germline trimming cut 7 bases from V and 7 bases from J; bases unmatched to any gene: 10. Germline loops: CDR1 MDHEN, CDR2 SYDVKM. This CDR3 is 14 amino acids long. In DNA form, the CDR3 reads TGTGCCAGCACCATACAGGGGGCTCCCGTTGGCTACACCTTC. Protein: CASTIQGAPVGYTF.

CDR3 DNA sequence: TGCGCCAGCAGTCGGGACTTCCAAGAGACCCAGTACTTC. Its translation is CASSRDFQETQYF. The V gene is TRBV10-1, the J gene TRBJ2-5, with TRBD2 as a possible D gene (6 bases). V was cut by 5 bases and J by 1 base, with 8 bases left in between. This CDR3 has 13 residues. Germline CDR1 reads WNHNN; CDR2 reads SYGVQD (reference sequence).

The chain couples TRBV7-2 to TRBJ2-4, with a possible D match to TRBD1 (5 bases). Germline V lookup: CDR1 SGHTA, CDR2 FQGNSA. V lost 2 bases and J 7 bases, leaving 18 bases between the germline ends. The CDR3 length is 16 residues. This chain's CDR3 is CASSLFTGNAWNIQYF. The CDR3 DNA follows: TGTGCCAGCAGCTTATTTACAGGAAACGCATGGAACATTCAGTACTTC.

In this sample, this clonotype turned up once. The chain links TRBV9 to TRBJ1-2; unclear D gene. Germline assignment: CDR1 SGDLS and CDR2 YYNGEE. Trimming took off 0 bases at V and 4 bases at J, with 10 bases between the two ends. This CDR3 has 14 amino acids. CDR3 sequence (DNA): TGTGCCAGCAGCGTAGGAGAGGCGAGCTATGGCTACACCTTC. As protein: CASSVGEASYGYTF.

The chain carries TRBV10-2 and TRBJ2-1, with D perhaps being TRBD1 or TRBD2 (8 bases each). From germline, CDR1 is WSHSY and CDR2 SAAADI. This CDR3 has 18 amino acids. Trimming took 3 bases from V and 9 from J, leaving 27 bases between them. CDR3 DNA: TGCGCCAGCAGTGACCCGGGGGGGAGGGACAGGCTTTTTGGTGAGCAGTTCTTC. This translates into CASSDPGGRDRLFGEQFF.

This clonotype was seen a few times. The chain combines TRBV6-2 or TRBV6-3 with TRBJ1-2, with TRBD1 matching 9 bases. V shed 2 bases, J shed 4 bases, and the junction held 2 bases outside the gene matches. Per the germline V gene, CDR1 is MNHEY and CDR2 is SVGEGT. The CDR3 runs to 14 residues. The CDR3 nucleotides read TGTGCCAGCAGTTACCGACAGGGGGTCTATGGCTACACCTTC. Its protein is CASSYRQGVYGYTF.

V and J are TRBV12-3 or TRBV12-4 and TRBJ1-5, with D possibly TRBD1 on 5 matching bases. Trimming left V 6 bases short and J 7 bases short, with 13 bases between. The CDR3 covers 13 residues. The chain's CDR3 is CASRTDWGQPQHF. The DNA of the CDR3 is TGTGCCAGCAGGACGGACTGGGGGCAGCCCCAGCATTTT.

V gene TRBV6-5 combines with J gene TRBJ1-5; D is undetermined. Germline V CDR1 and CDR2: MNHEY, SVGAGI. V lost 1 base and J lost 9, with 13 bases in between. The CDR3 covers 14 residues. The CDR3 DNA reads TGTGCCAGCAGTTACTTTCCGGGGAGTTGGCCCCAGCATTTT. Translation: CASSYFPGSWPQHF.

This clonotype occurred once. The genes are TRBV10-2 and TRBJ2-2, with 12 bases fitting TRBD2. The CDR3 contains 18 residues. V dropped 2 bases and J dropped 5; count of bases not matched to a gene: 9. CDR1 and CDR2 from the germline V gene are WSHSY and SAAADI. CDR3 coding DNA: TGCGCCAGCAGTGAGGACGGTCTAGCGGGGGGGCCAACCGGGGAGCTGTTTTTT. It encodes CASSEDGLAGGPTGELFF.

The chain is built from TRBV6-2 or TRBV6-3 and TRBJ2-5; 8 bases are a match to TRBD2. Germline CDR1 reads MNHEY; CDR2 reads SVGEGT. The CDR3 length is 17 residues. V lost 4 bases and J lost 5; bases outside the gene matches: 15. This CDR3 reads CASSFPVGGAVRETQYF. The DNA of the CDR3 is TGTGCCAGCAGTTTCCCCGTCGGGGGGGCGGTGAGGGAGACCCAGTACTTC.

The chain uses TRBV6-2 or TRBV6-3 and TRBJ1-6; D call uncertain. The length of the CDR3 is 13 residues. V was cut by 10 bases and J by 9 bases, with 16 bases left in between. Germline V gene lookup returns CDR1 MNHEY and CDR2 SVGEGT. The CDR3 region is CAISSAGGSPLHF. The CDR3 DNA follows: TGTGCCATCTCGTCAGCAGGAGGTTCACCCCTCCACTTT.

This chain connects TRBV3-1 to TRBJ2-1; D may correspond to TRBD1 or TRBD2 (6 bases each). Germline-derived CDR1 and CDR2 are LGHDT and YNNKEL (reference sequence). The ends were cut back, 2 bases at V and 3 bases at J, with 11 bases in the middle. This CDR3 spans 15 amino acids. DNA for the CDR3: TGTGCCAGCAGCCAAAGGGGGGAGGTCTACAATGAGCAGTTCTTC. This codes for CASSQRGEVYNEQFF.

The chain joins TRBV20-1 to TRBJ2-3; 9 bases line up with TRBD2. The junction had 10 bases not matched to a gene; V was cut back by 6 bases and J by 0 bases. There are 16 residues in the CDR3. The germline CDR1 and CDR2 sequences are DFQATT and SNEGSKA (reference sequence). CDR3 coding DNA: TGCAGTGCCCCCCTGGGAGCGGGAGGCAGCACAGATACGCAGTATTTT. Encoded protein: CSAPLGAGGSTDTQYF.

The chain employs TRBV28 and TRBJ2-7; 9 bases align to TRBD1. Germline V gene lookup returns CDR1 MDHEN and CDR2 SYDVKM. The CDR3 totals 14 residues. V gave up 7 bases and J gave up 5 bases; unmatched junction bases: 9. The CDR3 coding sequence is TGTGCCAGCAATCCTCCGACAGGGGGGCACGAGCAGTACTTC. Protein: CASNPPTGGHEQYF.

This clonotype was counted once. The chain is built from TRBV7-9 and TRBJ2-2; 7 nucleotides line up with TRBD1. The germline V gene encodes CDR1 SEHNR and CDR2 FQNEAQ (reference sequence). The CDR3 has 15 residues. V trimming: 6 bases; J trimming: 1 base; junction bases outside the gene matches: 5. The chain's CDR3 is CASSGDRLNTGELFF. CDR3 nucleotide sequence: TGTGCCAGCAGTGGGGACAGACTGAACACCGGGGAGCTGTTTTTT. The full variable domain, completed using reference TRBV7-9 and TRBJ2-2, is DTGVSQNPRHKITKRGQNVTFRCDPISEHNRLYWYRQTLGQGPEFLTYFQNEAQLEKSRLLSDRFSAERPKGSFSTLEIQRTEQGDSAMYLCASSGDRLNTGELFFGEGSRLTVL.

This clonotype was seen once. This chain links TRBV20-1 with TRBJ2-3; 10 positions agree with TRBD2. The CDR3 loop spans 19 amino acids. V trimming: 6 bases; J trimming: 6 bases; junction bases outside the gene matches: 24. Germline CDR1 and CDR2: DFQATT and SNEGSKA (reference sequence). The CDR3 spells CSARRESGGARGTLDTQYF. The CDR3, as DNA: TGCAGTGCCAGGAGGGAGAGCGGGGGGGCGAGGGGGACGCTTGATACGCAGTATTTT.

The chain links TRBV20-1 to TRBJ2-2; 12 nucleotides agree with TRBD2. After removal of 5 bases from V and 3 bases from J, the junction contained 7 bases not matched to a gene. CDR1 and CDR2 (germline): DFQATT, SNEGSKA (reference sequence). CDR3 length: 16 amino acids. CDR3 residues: CSAPTSGRFDTGELFF. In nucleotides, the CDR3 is TGCAGTGCTCCGACTAGCGGGAGATTCGACACCGGGGAGCTGTTTTTT.

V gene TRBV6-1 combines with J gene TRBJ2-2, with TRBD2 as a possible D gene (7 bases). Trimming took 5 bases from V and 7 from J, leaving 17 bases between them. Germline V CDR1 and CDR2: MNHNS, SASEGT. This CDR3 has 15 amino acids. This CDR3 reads CASSRGGEGGGELFF. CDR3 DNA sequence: TGTGCCAGCAGTAGGGGGGGGGAGGGCGGCGGGGAGCTGTTTTTT.

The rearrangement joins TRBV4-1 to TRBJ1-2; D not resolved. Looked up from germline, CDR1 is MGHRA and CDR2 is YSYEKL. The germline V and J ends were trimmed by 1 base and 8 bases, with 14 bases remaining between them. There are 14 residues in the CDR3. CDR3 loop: CASSQVGSGGGYTF. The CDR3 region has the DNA TGCGCCAGCAGCCAAGTAGGTTCTGGTGGGGGCTACACCTTC.

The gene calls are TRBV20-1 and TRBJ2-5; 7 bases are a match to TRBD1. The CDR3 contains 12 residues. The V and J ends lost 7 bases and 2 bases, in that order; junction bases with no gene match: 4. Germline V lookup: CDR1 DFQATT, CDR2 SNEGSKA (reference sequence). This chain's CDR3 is CSVPGQQETQYF. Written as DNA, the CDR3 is TGCAGTGTCCCGGGACAGCAAGAGACCCAGTACTTC.